This entry lists 18 T cell receptor beta chains sequenced from one sample in a study of human T cells and chemical hapten exposure. Time point described: patch test 2, 6 weeks after DPC sensitization. Treatment specified: therapeutic diphenylcyclopropenone sensitization with weekly scalp DPC. TCRdb used MiXCR to reprocess the RACE reads, holding one entry per CDR3 protein. This table has approximately 68,000 distinct CDR3 sequences, over 6.5% appearing once. Here the sequenced sample was whole blood, taken in connection with sensitization to the hapten diphenylcyclopropenone (DPC). These receptors all come from a woman between 45 and 60 years old with alopecia areata. Some clones in this sample may be carry-over from other donors' samples.

This clonotype appeared many times. The chain uses TRBV24-1 and TRBJ2-1, with unresolved D. This CDR3 region has 16 residues. The V and J ends lost 0 bases and 2 bases respectively, with 10 bases between them. Germline assignment: CDR1 KGHDR and CDR2 SFDVKD. The CDR3 DNA reads as TGTGCCACCAGTGATTTGACAACGCCACCCTACAATGAGCAGTTCTTC. Its protein is CATSDLTTPPYNEQFF.

This sequence joins TRBV27 and TRBJ2-3, with TRBD2 matching 7 bases. CDR3 length: 15 amino acids. V lost 6 bases, J lost 0 bases, and 6 bases stayed unmatched. Germline V gives CDR1 MNHEY, CDR2 SMNVEV (reference sequence). The CDR3 protein is CASRASGASTDTQYF. The CDR3 DNA reads TGTGCCAGCAGGGCTAGCGGAGCTAGCACAGATACGCAGTATTTT.

This clonotype came up many times. V usage is TRBV2 and J usage is TRBJ2-7; TRBD2 might be the D (5 bases). The CDR3 is 11 residues long. Trimming took 6 bases from V and 3 from J, leaving 6 bases between them. The germline gives CDR1 SNHLY, CDR2 FYNNEI. Here the CDR3 reads CASRRDYEQYF. CDR3 DNA: TGTGCCAGCAGGAGGGACTACGAGCAGTACTTC.

This clonotype was seen many times. The V gene is TRBV6-1, the J gene TRBJ1-2, with TRBD1 identical over 10 bases. With 2 bases clipped from V and 6 bases from J, the junction kept 3 bases outside the gene matches. The CDR3 sequence is 14 residues long. Germline V gene sequence: CDR1 MNHNS, CDR2 SASEGT. The CDR3 coding sequence is TGTGCCAGCAGTGAATGGGGACAGGGGCATGGCTACACCTTC. Protein: CASSEWGQGHGYTF.

This clonotype came up a few times. The CDR3 bases are TGCAGTGCCCCAACCCCCGGACAGGCTGGAAACACCATATATTTT. Translated, it gives CSAPTPGQAGNTIYF. The chain has TRBV20-1 and TRBJ1-3, with 7 positions matching TRBD1. CDR1 is DFQATT, CDR2 SNEGSKA, per germline (reference sequence). V lost 6 bases, J lost 2 bases, and 10 bases stayed unmatched. This CDR3 has 15 residues.

The J gene is TRBJ2-3, the V gene TRBV7-8; D may match TRBD1 or TRBD2 (5 bases each). Trimming removed 5 bases at V and 4 bases at J, with 16 bases between. This CDR3 comprises 15 residues. Germline V gene sequence: CDR1 SGHVS, CDR2 FQNEAQ. This CDR3 is CASSPIARDPDTQYF. CDR3 in DNA: TGTGCCAGCAGCCCTATAGCTCGGGACCCAGATACGCAGTATTTT.

This clonotype was seen at least ten times. The V gene is TRBV10-3, the J gene TRBJ2-3; D unclear. Germline CDR1 and CDR2: ENHRY and SYGVKD. CDR3 length: 15 amino acids. Trimming shortened V by 3 bases and J by 5 bases, and 15 bases separated the two germline ends. In nucleotides, the CDR3 is TGTGCCATCAGTGAACCCCCCTCGTCCGGAGATACGCAGTATTTT. Its protein is CAISEPPSSGDTQYF.

This clonotype appeared a few times. In DNA form, the CDR3 reads TGTGCCAGCAGTTTAGGCGCCGGGACTAGGAATGAGCAGTTCTTC. Its translation: CASSLGAGTRNEQFF. The chain is built from TRBV27 and TRBJ2-1; 8 bases align to TRBD2. The CDR3 length is 15 residues. Germline values: CDR1 MNHEY, CDR2 SMNVEV (reference sequence). Trimming took 2 bases from V and 7 from J; bases not matched to a gene: 7.

The rearrangement uses TRBV29-1 and TRBJ2-1; D remains unclear. This CDR3 is built from 12 residues. CDR1 is SQVTM, CDR2 ANQGSEA, per germline. V lost 5 bases, J lost 4 bases, and 9 bases lay in between. The CDR3 DNA is TGCAGCGTTAGGGTCGGGTACAATGAGCAGTTCTTC. This gives the protein CSVRVGYNEQFF.

The sample holds many counts of this clonotype. V gene TRBV24-1 combines with J gene TRBJ1-1; 8 bases match TRBD1. Germline V gene data show CDR1 as KGHDR and CDR2 as SFDVKD. The V gene end was trimmed by 4 bases and the J gene end by 8 bases; junction bases not matched to a gene: 8. The CDR3 has 14 residues. DNA of the CDR3: TGTGCCACCAGTGACCCCGCACAGGGGGACGAAGCTTTCTTT. Its translation is CATSDPAQGDEAFF.

This clonotype turned up a few times. The chain links TRBV6-2 or TRBV6-3 to TRBJ2-3; the match to TRBD2 covers 10 bases. The CDR3 has 14 amino acids. V gave up 2 bases and J gave up 4 bases; unmatched junction bases: 0. Germline lookup yields CDR1 MNHEY and CDR2 SVGEGT. CDR3 in amino acids: CASSYLAGADTQYF. CDR3 in DNA: TGTGCCAGCAGTTACCTAGCGGGAGCAGATACGCAGTATTTT.

Points on this clonotype: This may be a read error: a much more frequent sequence differs by one nucleotide. The chain has TRBV7-8 and TRBJ2-2; possibly TRBD2 for D (6 bases). This CDR3 contains 13 residues. Germline V lookup: CDR1 SGHVS, CDR2 FQNEAQ. This CDR3 is CASSGGGTGEVFF. As DNA, the CDR3 is TGTGCCAGCAGCGGGGGAGGCACCGGGGAGGTGTTTTTT.

The sample holds many counts of this clonotype. The chain couples TRBV18 to TRBJ1-2; possibly TRBD1 for D (6 bases). V shed 3 bases and J shed 3 bases, with 8 bases lying between them. Germline V gene data show CDR1 as KGHSH and CDR2 as LQKENI. This CDR3 has 13 amino acids. Written as DNA, the CDR3 is TGTGCCAGCTCACCGGGACAAGACTATGGCTACACCTTC. The encoded protein is CASSPGQDYGYTF.

This sequence joins TRBV5-1 and TRBJ2-5; possible D gene TRBD1, 6 bases. The V end lost 0 bases, the J end lost 3 bases, and 9 bases lay between the germline ends. CDR3 length equals 14 residues. Per germline, CDR1 SGHRS and CDR2 YFSETQ. This CDR3 is CASSLVGGEETQYF. The DNA for the CDR3 is TGCGCCAGCAGCTTGGTAGGGGGAGAAGAGACCCAGTACTTC.

This clonotype turned up a few times. The chain combines TRBV2 with TRBJ1-6; 7 nucleotides match TRBD1. There are 12 residues in the CDR3. Germline CDR1 reads SNHLY; CDR2 reads FYNNEI. V lost 5 bases, J lost 9 bases, and 1 base stayed unmatched. CDR3 coding DNA: TGTGCCAGCAGTTGGACAGGTTCACCCCTCCACTTT. It translates to CASSWTGSPLHF.

Only a few counts were recorded for this clonotype. J is TRBJ2-2 and V is TRBV24-1; TRBD1 agrees at 10 bases. Germline values: CDR1 KGHDR, CDR2 SFDVKD. The CDR3 runs to 16 residues. With V trimmed by 1 base and J by 3 bases, 1 base remained unmatched. Here the CDR3 reads CATSDFGQGDTGELFF. DNA of the CDR3: TGTGCCACCAGTGATTTTGGACAGGGGGACACCGGGGAGCTGTTTTTT.

This sequence joins TRBV18 and TRBJ2-3; 10 positions agree with TRBD1. Germline values: CDR1 KGHSH, CDR2 LQKENI. The V segment lost 2 bases and the J segment 5 bases; nucleotides outside the gene matches: 4. There are 15 residues in the CDR3. CDR3 coding DNA: TGTGCCAGCTCACCATTAGGACAGGGGGAAGATACGCAGTATTTT. Protein product: CASSPLGQGEDTQYF.

This clonotype was found a few times. The V call is TRBV6-4, the J call TRBJ2-3, with unresolved D. The CDR3 loop spans 13 amino acids. Per the germline V gene, CDR1 is MRHNA and CDR2 is SNTAGT. Trimming took 2 bases from V and 5 from J, leaving 8 bases between them. This CDR3 is CASSDHSEDTQYF. In DNA form, the CDR3 reads TGTGCCAGCAGTGACCACAGCGAAGATACGCAGTATTTT.